This is a list of T cell receptor beta chains from one sample in a study of T-cell reconstitution after alpha-beta-depleted transplantation in children. TCRdb passed the PCR reads through MiXCR, listing each CDR3 protein once. The sample has about 110,000 distinct CDR3 sequences, around 10% seen once. The sample here was PBMCs from the stem cell graft donor, taken from the stem cell graft. Receptors originate from a human donor who donated a stem cell graft to a child with acute lymphoblastic leukemia. CDR3s include the opening cysteine and the closing phenylalanine or tryptophan. Each record gives: D gene, V gene, clone size, J gene, CDR3 DNA, CDR3 protein. D genes are given only for firm matches. The size of a clone is reported for some rows only, either as once, few or many, or as a class for expanded clones.

.	TRBV20-1	many	TRBJ2-1	TGCAGTGCTAACCGACAGGGGAGGGCCACCAATGAGCAGTTCTTC	CSANRQGRATNEQFF
.	TRBV12-3/TRBV12-4	many	TRBJ2-6	TGTGCCAGCAGTTTGAGGTGGGCCAACGTCCTGACTTTC	CASSLRWANVLTF
.	TRBV7-8	many	TRBJ1-5	TGTGCCAGCAGCTTAGCAACCACCGGGCCGAACAATCAGCCCCAGCATTTT	CASSLATTGPNNQPQHF
.	TRBV29-1	many	TRBJ2-5	TGCAGCGCCAGGGGCTTTCAAGAGACCCAGTACTTC	CSARGFQETQYF
.	TRBV6-6	many	TRBJ2-7	TGTGCCAGCAAAGGGGCCGATTCCTACGAGCAGTACTTC	CASKGADSYEQYF
TRBD2	TRBV6-5	.	TRBJ2-3	TGTGCCAGCAGTTCCCCGCGACTAGCGGGAGGCACAGATACGCAGTATTTT	CASSSPRLAGGTDTQYF
TRBD1	TRBV20-1	many	TRBJ1-2	TGCAGTGCTAGAGGGGACAGTTCTAACTATGGCTACACCTTC	CSARGDSSNYGYTF
.	TRBV6-2/TRBV6-3	many	TRBJ2-2	TGTGCCAGCAGTTTCGGGCTAAGGACCGGGGAGCTGTTTTTT	CASSFGLRTGELFF
TRBD2	TRBV3-1	many	TRBJ2-5	TGTGCCAGCGCTCGTACAACAGCGGGGGGGCAGGAGACCCAGTACTTC	CASARTTAGGQETQYF
TRBD2	TRBV5-4	once	TRBJ2-3	TGTGCCAGCAGCTTCGGTGGACTAGCGGGGGCTGAGGATACGCAGTATTTT	CASSFGGLAGAEDTQYF
.	TRBV6-6	many	TRBJ2-1	TGTGCCAGCAGGAATAGGATCAACTCCTACAATGAGCAGTTCTTC	CASRNRINSYNEQFF
.	TRBV20-1	many	TRBJ1-5	TGCAGTGCTAGAACCCAGGGAGGTGGAAATCAGCCCCAGCATTTT	CSARTQGGGNQPQHF
.	TRBV3-1	many	TRBJ1-6	TGTGCCAGCAGCCTACGGGCCCCCTCACCCCTCCACTTT	CASSLRAPSPLHF
.	TRBV6-5	few	TRBJ2-7	TGTGCCAGCAGTTCCCCGCCTTTGTTCTACGAGCAGTACTTC	CASSSPPLFYEQYF
.	TRBV7-2	.	TRBJ2-2	TGTGCCACCAGCTCGGGACAGAACACCGGGGAGCTGTTTTTT	CATSSGQNTGELFF
.	TRBV6-5	many	TRBJ2-7	TGTGCGGTGGCCTCAAGCTCCTACGAGCAGTACTTC	CAVASSSYEQYF
.	TRBV4-3	.	TRBJ2-1	TGCGCCAGCAGCCAAGATGTCGCTACCGGGACCGATGAGCAGTTCTTC	CASSQDVATGTDEQFF
.	TRBV4-1	many	TRBJ1-5	TGCGCCAGCAGCCAAGAGGCGGCGGGGCAGGGCAATCAGCCCCAGCATTTT	CASSQEAAGQGNQPQHF
.	TRBV7-6	many	TRBJ2-7	TGTGCCAGCAGCTTAGGAGGGACTCCGAGCGACGAGCAGTACTTC	CASSLGGTPSDEQYF
.	TRBV29-1	many	TRBJ2-3	TGCAGCGTTGAGTTAGATACGCAGTATTTT	CSVELDTQYF
.	TRBV10-3	many	TRBJ2-7	TGTGCCATCAGTTTTTCGGACTCCGCCTTGGGGTACGAGCAGTACTTC	CAISFSDSALGYEQYF
TRBD1	TRBV10-3	many	TRBJ1-1	TGTGCCATCCAGGGCACAGGGGCGAACACTGAAGCTTTCTTT	CAIQGTGANTEAFF